This T cell receptor (beta chain) was profiled in a study of T cells in Graves' hyperthyroidism and ophthalmopathy (dated by TCRdb to the late 2010s). For context, the study as a whole: Peripheral blood was sampled at the time of initial diagnosis, prior to any treatment. A discovery cohort of about a hundred patients, roughly 45 with Graves' ophthalmopathy and approximately 60 with stable Graves' hyperthyroidism, was used to find distinguishing TCR V-J signatures. An independent validation cohort of under 20 hyperthyroidism patients and over 15 patients who later progressed to ophthalmopathy tested prospective prediction of ophthalmopathy. The approximately 97 discovery patients were randomly divided into training and test sets at a 7:3 ratio. Thyroid tissue and blood T-cell repertoires from six Graves' hyperthyroidism patients were also compared in the study. After blood sampling, hyperthyroidism patients were treated with methimazole at a starting dose of 30 mg daily, and ophthalmopathy patients were treated with high-dose intravenous methylprednisolone. The paper reports TCR Vbeta CDR3 sequencing of some 140 peripheral blood samples: over 40 ophthalmopathy, about 75 hyperthyroidism and approximately 17 progressor patients. The investigation overall reported the following: Sample size was not statistically predetermined, and investigators were not blinded to group allocation. A 13 V-J signature model separated ophthalmopathy from stable hyperthyroidism, with about 90% sensitivity and just under 84% specificity in cross-validation and 80%/75% in testing. Blood samples also contained most of the expanded thyroid clonotypes (frequency above 0.001), which suggests that blood repertoires may reflect thyroid immune responses. During validation, the model predicted progression to ophthalmopathy a median of about 6.3 months ahead of onset, with almost 71% sensitivity and 72% to 85% specificity.

Taken from cysteine to phenylalanine, the CDR3 has 14 residues. The read is trimmed to its CDR3 DNA, 42 bases read in frame from base 1. The germline V gene encodes CDR1 LNHDA and CDR2 SQIVND (reference sequence). V loses 6 bases of germline sequence and J loses 0 bases, and the interval between the two ends is 12 bases. Turning to this clonotype: Its antigen is currently not known. No much larger clonotype is one base removed from it; base qualities were not supplied.

Ophthalmopathy patients had moderately to severely active disease, Clinical Activity Score of at least 3, NOSPECS grade of at least 4, and duration under 3 months. Patients with uncontrolled infections, other autoimmune diseases, pregnancy or lactation were excluded. Diagnoses were based on clinical symptoms, serum thyroxine and TRAb, thyroid ultrasound and orbital computed tomography. PBMCs were separated from roughly 10 ml of fresh peripheral blood using Ficoll-Paque density gradient centrifugation. Total RNA was extracted using Trizol reagent, and RNA quality was assessed on an Agilent 2100 Bioanalyzer. The TCR beta CDR3 regions were amplified from RNA transcripts. The first round of RT-PCR for the TCR CDR3 was performed with the HTBI primer set and the Qiagen OneStep RT-PCR kit. A second multiplex PCR round built the libraries, followed by size selection and purification. Libraries were sequenced paired-end with 100 bp reads on an Illumina HiSeq2000. Processing in the source paper ran as follows. SOAPnuke was used to process the raw data, with reads discarded if the reads contained adapters or uncalled bases, had a mean Phred below 15, or lacked an exact constant-primer or identifier match. COPE v1.2.5 was used to merge the high-quality paired reads, and each unique nucleotide sequence was defined as a clonotype. Clonotypes were aligned to IMGT TRBV, TRBD and TRBJ reference segments using MiTCR v1.1. Analysis was restricted to V-J combinations with a frequency above 0.0001, which covered 98% to 99.2% of repertoires. The TCS score was defined as the ratio of F50 (clonal expansion) to E x V (chaos), calculated using BLOSUM62-based TCRdist between CDR3 peptides within each V-J. Welch's t-statistics and random forest reduced roughly 500 V-J features to under 15, which were used in a naive Bayes classifier (R e1071). Starting from the raw public reads, TCRdb applied fastp trimming at Q25, assembled clones with MiXCR and retained in-frame beta chains. Each CDR3 protein appears once, grouped with its most common genes and DNA. The V and J calls reflect TCRdb's pipeline rather than the authors' work. The sample records under 300,000 distinct CDR3 sequences, about 20% of which are singletons. Roughly 60% of the sample is in the top ten clones.

The chain is assembled from TRBV19 and TRBJ2-7; the D gene is unclear. The source is a man between 25 and 39 years old with Graves' ophthalmopathy. The material sequenced was blood. In nucleotide form, the sequence is TGTGCCAGTAGCTACCTTCTTGGCTCCTACGAGCAGTACTTC. Translated, this is CASSYLLGSYEQYF.